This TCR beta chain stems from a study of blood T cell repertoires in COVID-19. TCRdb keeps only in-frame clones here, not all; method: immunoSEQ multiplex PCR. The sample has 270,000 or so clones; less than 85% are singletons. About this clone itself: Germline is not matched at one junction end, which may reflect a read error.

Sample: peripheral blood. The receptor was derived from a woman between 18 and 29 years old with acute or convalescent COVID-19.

The CDR3 DNA reads as TGTGCCAGCAGGGAAGGCGGGAAGCACTCTGGAAACACCATATATTTT. Translated, it gives CASREGGKHSGNTIYF. The V call is TRBV6-1, the J call TRBJ1-3; D is unresolved. CDR3 size: 16 residues. Looked up from germline, CDR1 is MNHNS and CDR2 is SASEGT.